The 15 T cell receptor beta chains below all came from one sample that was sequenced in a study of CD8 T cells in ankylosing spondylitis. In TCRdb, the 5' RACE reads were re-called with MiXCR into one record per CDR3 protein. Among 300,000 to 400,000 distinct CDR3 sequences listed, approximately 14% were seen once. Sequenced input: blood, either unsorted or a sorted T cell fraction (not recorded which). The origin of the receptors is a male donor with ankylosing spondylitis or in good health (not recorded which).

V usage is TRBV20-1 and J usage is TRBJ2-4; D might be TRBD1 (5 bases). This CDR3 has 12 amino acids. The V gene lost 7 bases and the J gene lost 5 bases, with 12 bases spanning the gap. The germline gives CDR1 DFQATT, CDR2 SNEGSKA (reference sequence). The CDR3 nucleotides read TGCAGTGTCACGGACAACCAAAACATTCAGTACTTC. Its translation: CSVTDNQNIQYF.

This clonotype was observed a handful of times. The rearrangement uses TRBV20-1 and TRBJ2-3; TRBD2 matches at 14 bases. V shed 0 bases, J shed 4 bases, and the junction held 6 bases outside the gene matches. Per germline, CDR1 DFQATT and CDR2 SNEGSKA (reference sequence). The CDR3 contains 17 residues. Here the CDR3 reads CSARDGGLAGVADTQYF. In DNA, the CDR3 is TGCAGTGCTAGAGATGGGGGACTAGCGGGAGTCGCAGATACGCAGTATTTT.

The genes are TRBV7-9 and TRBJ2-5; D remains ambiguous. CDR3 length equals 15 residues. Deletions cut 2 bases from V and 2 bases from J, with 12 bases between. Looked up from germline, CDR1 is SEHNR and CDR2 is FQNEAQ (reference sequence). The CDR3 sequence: CASSLWQAPQETQYF. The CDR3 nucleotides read TGTGCCAGCAGCTTATGGCAGGCCCCACAAGAGACCCAGTACTTC.

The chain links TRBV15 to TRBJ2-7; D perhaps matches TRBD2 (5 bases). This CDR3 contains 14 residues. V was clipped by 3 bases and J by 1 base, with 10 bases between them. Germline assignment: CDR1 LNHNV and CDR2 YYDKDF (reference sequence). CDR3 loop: CATSSGGSSYEQYF. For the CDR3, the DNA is TGTGCCACCAGCAGTGGAGGATCTTCCTACGAGCAGTACTTC.

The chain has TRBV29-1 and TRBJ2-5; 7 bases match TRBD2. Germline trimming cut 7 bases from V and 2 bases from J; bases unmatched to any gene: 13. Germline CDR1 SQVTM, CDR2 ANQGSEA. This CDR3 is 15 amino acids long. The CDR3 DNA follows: TGCAGCGCCGCTGGGGGGGAGGGGCAGCAAGAGACCCAGTACTTC. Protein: CSAAGGEGQQETQYF. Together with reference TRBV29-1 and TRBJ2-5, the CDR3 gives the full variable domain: SAVISQKPSRDICQRGTSLTIQCQVDSQVTMMFWYRQQPGQSLTLIATANQGSEATYESGFVIDKFPISRPNLTFSTLTVSNMSPEDSSIYLCSAAGGEGQQETQYFGPGTRLLVL.

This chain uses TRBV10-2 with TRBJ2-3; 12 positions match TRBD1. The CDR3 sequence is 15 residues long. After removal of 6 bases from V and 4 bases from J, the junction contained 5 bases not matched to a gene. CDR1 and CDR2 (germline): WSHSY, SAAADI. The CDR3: CASRPGQGAADTQYF. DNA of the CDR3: TGCGCCAGCAGACCGGGACAGGGGGCAGCAGATACGCAGTATTTT.

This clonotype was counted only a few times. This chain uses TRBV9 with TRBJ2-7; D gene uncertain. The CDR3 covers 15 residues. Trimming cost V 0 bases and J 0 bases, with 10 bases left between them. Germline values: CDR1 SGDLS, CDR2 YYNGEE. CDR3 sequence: CASSVEATSSYEQYF. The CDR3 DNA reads TGTGCCAGCAGCGTAGAGGCAACGAGCTCCTACGAGCAGTACTTC.

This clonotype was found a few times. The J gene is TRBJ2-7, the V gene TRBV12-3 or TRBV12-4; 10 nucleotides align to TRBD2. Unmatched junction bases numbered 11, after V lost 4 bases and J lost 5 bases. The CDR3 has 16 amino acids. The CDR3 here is CASSSSGAGGPHEQYF. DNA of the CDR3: TGTGCCAGCAGTTCCTCGGGAGCGGGAGGGCCTCACGAGCAGTACTTC.

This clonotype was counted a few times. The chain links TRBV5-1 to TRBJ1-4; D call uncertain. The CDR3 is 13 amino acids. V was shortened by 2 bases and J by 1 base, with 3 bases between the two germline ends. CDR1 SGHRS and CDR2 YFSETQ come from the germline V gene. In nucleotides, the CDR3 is TGCGCCAGCAGCTTCAAAACTAATGAAAAACTGTTTTTT. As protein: CASSFKTNEKLFF.

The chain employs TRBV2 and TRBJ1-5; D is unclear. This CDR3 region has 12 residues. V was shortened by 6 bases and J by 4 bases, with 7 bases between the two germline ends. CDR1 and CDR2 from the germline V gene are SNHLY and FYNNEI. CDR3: CASRGVNQPQHF. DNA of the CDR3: TGTGCCAGCAGGGGTGTTAATCAGCCCCAGCATTTT.

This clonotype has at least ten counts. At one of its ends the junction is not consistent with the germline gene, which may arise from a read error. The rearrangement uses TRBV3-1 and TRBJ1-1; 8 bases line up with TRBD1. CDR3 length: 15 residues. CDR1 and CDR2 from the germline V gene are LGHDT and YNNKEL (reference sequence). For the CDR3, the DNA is TGTGCCAGCAGCCGACCGGGACAGGTGAATACTGAAGCTTTCTTT. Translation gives CASSRPGQVNTEAFF. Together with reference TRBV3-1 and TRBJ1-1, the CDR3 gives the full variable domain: DTAVSQTPKYLVTQMGNDKSIKCEQNLGHDTMYWYKQDSKKFLKIMFSYNNKELIINETVPNRFSPKSPDKAHLNLHINSLELGDSAVYFCASSRPGQVNTEAFFGQGTRLTVV.

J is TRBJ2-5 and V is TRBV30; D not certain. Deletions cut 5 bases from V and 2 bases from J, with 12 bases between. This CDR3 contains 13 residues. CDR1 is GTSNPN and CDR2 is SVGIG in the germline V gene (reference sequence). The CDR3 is CAWSLGRQETQYF. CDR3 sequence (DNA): TGTGCCTGGTCACTGGGCAGGCAAGAGACCCAGTACTTC.

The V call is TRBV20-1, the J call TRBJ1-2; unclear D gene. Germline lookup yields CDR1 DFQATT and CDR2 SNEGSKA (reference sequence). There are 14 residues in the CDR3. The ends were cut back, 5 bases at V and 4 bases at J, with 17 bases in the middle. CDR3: CSALREPGRYGYTF. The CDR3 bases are TGCAGTGCTCTACGGGAGCCAGGCCGCTATGGCTACACCTTC.

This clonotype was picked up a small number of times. The CDR3 nucleotides are TGTGCCAGCACCCCCCGGTGGGGGCAGGTTTACAATGAGCAGTTCTTC. Encoded protein: CASTPRWGQVYNEQFF. The gene calls are TRBV5-5 and TRBJ2-1; TRBD1 is a possible D gene (6 bases). CDR3 size: 16 residues. The V and J ends lost 6 bases and 4 bases respectively, with 20 bases between them. CDR1 is SGHKS, CDR2 YYEKEE, per germline (reference sequence).

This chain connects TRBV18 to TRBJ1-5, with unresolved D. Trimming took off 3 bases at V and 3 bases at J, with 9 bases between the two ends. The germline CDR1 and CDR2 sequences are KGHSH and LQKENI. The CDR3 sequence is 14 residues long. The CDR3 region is CASSPRPDNQPQHF. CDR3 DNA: TGTGCCAGCTCACCTAGGCCAGACAATCAGCCCCAGCATTTT.